This T cell receptor (beta chain) stems from a study of T and B cells in COVID-19 patients. Study conclusions and caveats: Clonality of TRB repertoires was high in active COVID-19; recovery brought above-healthy diversity and richness.

BIOMED2 TRB-A/B primer pools were used in multiplex TRB PCR. Each CDR3 protein gets one entry after TCRdb re-called the multiplex PCR reads with MiXCR. The data contain some 10,000 distinct CDR3 sequences, around 35% of them singletons. This clonotype has just a few counts. Its target is unknown. TRB was amplified from about 250-500 ng of blood genomic DNA. The CDR3 runs 14 residues. From germline, CDR1 is SGHRS and CDR2 YFSETQ. V shed 4 bases and J shed 4 bases, with 11 bases lying between them. The origin of this receptor is a human donor with active COVID-19. The sample consisted of blood. V is TRBV5-1 and J is TRBJ2-2, with D unclear. CDR3 sequence reads: CASSVTTATGELFF. CDR3 coding DNA: TGCGCCAGCAGCGTAACCACAGCCACCGGGGAGCTGTTTTTT.